The 25 T cell receptor beta chains below were found in one sample sequenced in a study of blood T cells in healthy people across ages. A second PCR of roughly 6 to 12 cycles used a sample-barcoded 5' primer and a J-beta primer mix. From the 5' RACE reads, TCRdb called clonotypes with MiXCR, one entry per CDR3 protein. Here the sample spans roughly 1.6 million distinct CDR3 sequences, about 32% being singletons. The sample comprised blood. These receptors all come from a woman aged 30 to 39 in good health.

This clonotype occurred many times. The genes are TRBV29-1 and TRBJ2-5; a weak D match, TRBD2 (7 bases). CDR1 and CDR2 from the germline V gene are SQVTM and ANQGSEA. V was trimmed by 4 bases and J by 5 bases, leaving 17 bases between them. This CDR3 region has 14 residues. This chain's CDR3 is CSVVGTGRGETQYF. CDR3 nucleotides: TGCAGCGTTGTAGGAACAGGGAGGGGGGAGACCCAGTACTTC.

With respect to this clonotype: A much bigger clone sits one base away, suggesting this may be a read error. The chain has TRBV20-1 and TRBJ2-7, with D possibly matching TRBD2 (5 bases). Looked up from germline, CDR1 is DFQATT and CDR2 is SNEGSKA (reference sequence). The CDR3 totals 11 residues. The CDR3 spells CSGNAYYEQYF. Written as DNA, the CDR3 is TGCAGCGGGAATGCTTACTACGAGCAGTACTTC.

V gene TRBV28 combines with J gene TRBJ2-1; 13 positions agree with TRBD2. Germline V lookup: CDR1 MDHEN, CDR2 SYDVKM. The ends lost 5 bases at V and 6 bases at J; junction bases unmatched: 7. This CDR3 spans 16 amino acids. Written as DNA, the CDR3 is TGTGCCAGCAGTGGGGGACTAGCGGGAACTTCCAATGAGCAGTTCTTC. Translation: CASSGGLAGTSNEQFF.

This clonotype occurred a few times. The chain recombines TRBV27 with TRBJ2-7; D is uncertain. The germline gives CDR1 MNHEY, CDR2 SMNVEV (reference sequence). There are 13 residues in the CDR3. With 4 bases removed from V and 4 bases from J, the gap between germline ends came to 11 bases. The CDR3 spells CASSSYSRYEQYF. The CDR3 DNA reads TGTGCCAGCAGTTCGTACAGTCGGTACGAGCAGTACTTC.

The CDR3 DNA sequence: TGCGCCAGCAGCTTGGATTACGGGACCAACAATGAGCAGTTCTTC. This translates into CASSLDYGTNNEQFF. The V gene is TRBV5-1, the J gene TRBJ2-1; D is tentatively TRBD1 or TRBD2 (5 bases each). The CDR3 contains 15 residues. Trimming left V 0 bases short and J 5 bases short, with 12 bases between. CDR1 SGHRS and CDR2 YFSETQ come from the germline V gene.

This clonotype has only a few counts. The genes are TRBV27 and TRBJ2-7; 11 nucleotides agree with TRBD2. CDR1 and CDR2 (germline): MNHEY, SMNVEV (reference sequence). V lost 2 bases to trimming and J lost 2 bases; unmatched junction nucleotides: 14. There are 19 residues in the CDR3. The CDR3, as DNA: TGTGCCAGCAGTTTAGTAGTGGTTAGCGGGAGGGGTACGACCTACGAGCAGTACTTC. Amino acid sequence: CASSLVVVSGRGTTYEQYF.

The chain's CDR3 is CASSQDIQSSYEQYF. CDR3 nucleotide sequence: TGTGCCAGCAGCCAAGATATACAGAGCTCCTACGAGCAGTACTTC. The chain employs TRBV3-1 and TRBJ2-7; unclear D gene. V was clipped by 0 bases and J by 0 bases, with 9 bases between them. Germline V gene data show CDR1 as LGHDT and CDR2 as YNNKEL (reference sequence). The CDR3 sequence is 15 residues long.

Written as DNA, the CDR3 is TGTGCCAGCAGCGTAGGACAGGGGATTGAGCAGTTCTTC. Protein: CASSVGQGIEQFF. V gene TRBV9 combines with J gene TRBJ2-1; 8 bases align to TRBD1. The CDR3 has 13 residues. V gave up 0 bases and J gave up 9 bases; unmatched junction bases: 2. Germline V gene lookup returns CDR1 SGDLS and CDR2 YYNGEE.

This clonotype was detected ten times or more. V usage is TRBV29-1 and J usage is TRBJ2-4, with D possibly being TRBD1 (5 bases). V gave up 6 bases and J gave up 0 bases, with 9 bases separating them. The CDR3 consists of 13 residues. Germline CDR1 and CDR2: SQVTM and ANQGSEA. This CDR3 reads CSVQDIAKNIQYF. The CDR3 DNA reads as TGCAGCGTCCAGGACATAGCCAAAAACATTCAGTACTTC.

The chain couples TRBV3-1 to TRBJ1-1; tentatively, D is TRBD1 (5 bases). The germline V gene has CDR1 LGHDT and CDR2 YNNKEL (reference sequence). Trimming took 0 bases from V and 5 from J, leaving 13 bases between them. This CDR3 spans 15 amino acids. In DNA form, the CDR3 reads TGTGCCAGCAGCCAAGAAAGGGGTTTGATTACTGAAGCTTTCTTT. Translation gives CASSQERGLITEAFF.

This chain links TRBV29-1 with TRBJ2-1; possibly TRBD2 for D (5 bases). V was pared by 2 bases and J by 8 bases, with 7 bases between. The CDR3 length is 11 residues. Germline V gene data show CDR1 as SQVTM and CDR2 as ANQGSEA. The CDR3 DNA reads as TGCAGCGTTGAAACGGGATATGAGCAGTTCTTC. It is translated as CSVETGYEQFF.

V gene TRBV11-2 combines with J gene TRBJ1-1; D gene ambiguous. This CDR3 has 13 amino acids. Looked up from germline, CDR1 is SGHAT and CDR2 is FQNNGV. V lost 2 bases and J 2 bases, leaving 6 bases between the germline ends. CDR3: CASSLHQNTEAFF. The CDR3 DNA reads as TGTGCCAGCAGCTTACATCAAAACACTGAAGCTTTCTTT. Full variable domain (outside the CDR3, taken from reference TRBV11-2 and TRBJ1-1): EAGVAQSPRYKIIEKRQSVAFWCNPISGHATLYWYQQILGQGPKLLIQFQNNGVVDDSQLPKDRFSAERLKGVDSTLKIQPAKLEDSAVYLCASSLHQNTEAFFGQGTRLTVV.

The V and J genes are TRBV4-1 and TRBJ1-2, with D possibly TRBD1 on 5 matching bases. The germline V gene encodes CDR1 MGHRA and CDR2 YSYEKL. Trimming took off 0 bases at V and 4 bases at J, with 15 bases between the two ends. The CDR3 has 16 amino acids. DNA for the CDR3: TGCGCCAGCAGCCAAGATAATACGGGGGTAATCTATGGCTACACCTTC. Amino acids: CASSQDNTGVIYGYTF.

This clonotype was detected only a few times. The chain employs TRBV6-1 and TRBJ1-1; perhaps TRBD1 as D (6 bases). Trimming took off 6 bases at V and 1 base at J, with 9 bases between the two ends. There are 13 residues in the CDR3. The germline V gene encodes CDR1 MNHNS and CDR2 SASEGT. This CDR3 reads CASRVGANTEAFF. The CDR3 DNA sequence: TGTGCCAGCAGAGTGGGGGCGAACACTGAAGCTTTCTTT.

The V gene is TRBV29-1, the J gene TRBJ1-4; TRBD1 might be the D (5 bases). The CDR3 length is 14 residues. Germline V gene sequence: CDR1 SQVTM, CDR2 ANQGSEA. Trimming took off 3 bases at V and 4 bases at J, with 12 bases between the two ends. CDR3 nucleotide sequence: TGCAGCGTTGACCCAGGGTTGGTTAATGAAAAACTGTTTTTT. Protein: CSVDPGLVNEKLFF.

The chain couples TRBV7-8 to TRBJ2-5, with 13 positions matching TRBD2. The V gene end was trimmed by 5 bases and the J gene end by 5 bases; junction bases not matched to a gene: 8. The CDR3 has 16 residues. CDR1 is SGHVS, CDR2 FQNEAQ, per germline. CDR3: CASSLDRTSGSETQYF. CDR3 sequence (DNA): TGTGCCAGCAGCCTAGATCGGACTAGCGGGAGCGAGACCCAGTACTTC.

Here the CDR3 reads CASSMITGTSANEQFF. The CDR3 region has the DNA TGTGCCAGCAGCATGATAACCGGGACTAGTGCCAATGAGCAGTTCTTC. The gene calls are TRBV13 and TRBJ2-1; 8 bases align to TRBD2. CDR1 is PRHDT and CDR2 is FYEKMQ in the germline V gene (reference sequence). The CDR3 loop spans 16 amino acids. With V trimmed by 5 bases and J by 6 bases, 12 bases remained unmatched.

This rearrangement joins TRBV29-1 to TRBJ1-1; 7 nucleotides line up with TRBD1. Looked up from germline, CDR1 is SQVTM and CDR2 is ANQGSEA. V was clipped by 6 bases and J by 3 bases; unmatched bases: 7. This CDR3 contains 13 residues. The CDR3 sequence is CSVETGKDTEAFF. The CDR3 bases are TGCAGCGTCGAGACAGGGAAGGACACTGAAGCTTTCTTT.

The V and J genes are TRBV3-1 and TRBJ2-7, with D unresolved. CDR3 length: 15 residues. V lost 0 bases and J lost 9, with 18 bases in between. From germline, CDR1 is LGHDT and CDR2 YNNKEL (reference sequence). The CDR3 DNA sequence: TGTGCCAGCAGCCAAGATATACCTACGGGCGGTGTGCAGTACTTC. The encoded protein is CASSQDIPTGGVQYF.

This clonotype was picked up a small number of times. The chain carries TRBV7-6 and TRBJ2-1, with TRBD1 matching 11 bases. This CDR3 has 16 residues. V lost 3 bases to trimming and J lost 6 bases; unmatched junction nucleotides: 7. The V gene's germline CDR1 is SGHVS and CDR2 FNYEAQ. CDR3 sequence reads: CASSFRTGGEGNEQFF. The CDR3 DNA is TGTGCCAGCAGCTTCCGGACAGGGGGCGAAGGCAATGAGCAGTTCTTC.

In its sample, this clonotype was seen many times. This chain uses TRBV5-1 with TRBJ2-5, with TRBD1 identical over 7 bases. J was trimmed by 4 bases and V by 0 bases; bases with no gene match: 0. Germline V gene sequence: CDR1 SGHRS, CDR2 YFSETQ. This CDR3 has 13 residues. In nucleotides, the CDR3 is TGCGCCAGCAGCTTGGGACAGGGAGAGACCCAGTACTTC. This sequence encodes CASSLGQGETQYF.

CDR3 sequence reads: CASAEGAHNSPLHF. The DNA for the CDR3 is TGCGCCAGCGCCGAGGGGGCCCATAATTCACCCCTCCACTTT. This chain links TRBV4-1 with TRBJ1-6, with TRBD1 matching 7 bases. Trimming cost V 8 bases and J 5 bases; bases outside gene matches: 6. Germline loops: CDR1 MGHRA, CDR2 YSYEKL. This CDR3 is built from 14 residues.

The table lists this clonotype with a few counts. J is TRBJ2-7 and V is TRBV2; 10 positions agree with TRBD2. J lost 2 bases, V lost 0 bases, and 16 bases had no gene match. CDR1 is SNHLY, CDR2 FYNNEI, per germline. CDR3 length: 20 residues. The DNA for the CDR3 is TGTGCCAGCAGTGAAGCGCGAGTGGGGCTAGCGGGGGCCGTTCCCTACGAGCAGTACTTC. It translates to CASSEARVGLAGAVPYEQYF.

This clonotype has more than one count but fewer than ten. The V call is TRBV7-9, the J call TRBJ2-7, with D possibly being TRBD1 (6 bases). This CDR3 contains 13 residues. Germline V gene data show CDR1 as SEHNR and CDR2 as FQNEAQ (reference sequence). Trimming shortened V by 10 bases and J by 2 bases, and 15 bases separated the two germline ends. The CDR3 protein is CANSPDSTYEQYF. CDR3 DNA: TGTGCCAACAGTCCGGACAGTACCTACGAGCAGTACTTC.

V gene TRBV12-3 or TRBV12-4 combines with J gene TRBJ2-3; no firm D call. The CDR3 runs 15 residues. Trimming left V 4 bases short and J 6 bases short, with 17 bases between. Here the CDR3 reads CASSSAYIAADTQYF. DNA for the CDR3: TGTGCCAGCAGTTCCGCCTACATAGCTGCGGATACGCAGTATTTT.